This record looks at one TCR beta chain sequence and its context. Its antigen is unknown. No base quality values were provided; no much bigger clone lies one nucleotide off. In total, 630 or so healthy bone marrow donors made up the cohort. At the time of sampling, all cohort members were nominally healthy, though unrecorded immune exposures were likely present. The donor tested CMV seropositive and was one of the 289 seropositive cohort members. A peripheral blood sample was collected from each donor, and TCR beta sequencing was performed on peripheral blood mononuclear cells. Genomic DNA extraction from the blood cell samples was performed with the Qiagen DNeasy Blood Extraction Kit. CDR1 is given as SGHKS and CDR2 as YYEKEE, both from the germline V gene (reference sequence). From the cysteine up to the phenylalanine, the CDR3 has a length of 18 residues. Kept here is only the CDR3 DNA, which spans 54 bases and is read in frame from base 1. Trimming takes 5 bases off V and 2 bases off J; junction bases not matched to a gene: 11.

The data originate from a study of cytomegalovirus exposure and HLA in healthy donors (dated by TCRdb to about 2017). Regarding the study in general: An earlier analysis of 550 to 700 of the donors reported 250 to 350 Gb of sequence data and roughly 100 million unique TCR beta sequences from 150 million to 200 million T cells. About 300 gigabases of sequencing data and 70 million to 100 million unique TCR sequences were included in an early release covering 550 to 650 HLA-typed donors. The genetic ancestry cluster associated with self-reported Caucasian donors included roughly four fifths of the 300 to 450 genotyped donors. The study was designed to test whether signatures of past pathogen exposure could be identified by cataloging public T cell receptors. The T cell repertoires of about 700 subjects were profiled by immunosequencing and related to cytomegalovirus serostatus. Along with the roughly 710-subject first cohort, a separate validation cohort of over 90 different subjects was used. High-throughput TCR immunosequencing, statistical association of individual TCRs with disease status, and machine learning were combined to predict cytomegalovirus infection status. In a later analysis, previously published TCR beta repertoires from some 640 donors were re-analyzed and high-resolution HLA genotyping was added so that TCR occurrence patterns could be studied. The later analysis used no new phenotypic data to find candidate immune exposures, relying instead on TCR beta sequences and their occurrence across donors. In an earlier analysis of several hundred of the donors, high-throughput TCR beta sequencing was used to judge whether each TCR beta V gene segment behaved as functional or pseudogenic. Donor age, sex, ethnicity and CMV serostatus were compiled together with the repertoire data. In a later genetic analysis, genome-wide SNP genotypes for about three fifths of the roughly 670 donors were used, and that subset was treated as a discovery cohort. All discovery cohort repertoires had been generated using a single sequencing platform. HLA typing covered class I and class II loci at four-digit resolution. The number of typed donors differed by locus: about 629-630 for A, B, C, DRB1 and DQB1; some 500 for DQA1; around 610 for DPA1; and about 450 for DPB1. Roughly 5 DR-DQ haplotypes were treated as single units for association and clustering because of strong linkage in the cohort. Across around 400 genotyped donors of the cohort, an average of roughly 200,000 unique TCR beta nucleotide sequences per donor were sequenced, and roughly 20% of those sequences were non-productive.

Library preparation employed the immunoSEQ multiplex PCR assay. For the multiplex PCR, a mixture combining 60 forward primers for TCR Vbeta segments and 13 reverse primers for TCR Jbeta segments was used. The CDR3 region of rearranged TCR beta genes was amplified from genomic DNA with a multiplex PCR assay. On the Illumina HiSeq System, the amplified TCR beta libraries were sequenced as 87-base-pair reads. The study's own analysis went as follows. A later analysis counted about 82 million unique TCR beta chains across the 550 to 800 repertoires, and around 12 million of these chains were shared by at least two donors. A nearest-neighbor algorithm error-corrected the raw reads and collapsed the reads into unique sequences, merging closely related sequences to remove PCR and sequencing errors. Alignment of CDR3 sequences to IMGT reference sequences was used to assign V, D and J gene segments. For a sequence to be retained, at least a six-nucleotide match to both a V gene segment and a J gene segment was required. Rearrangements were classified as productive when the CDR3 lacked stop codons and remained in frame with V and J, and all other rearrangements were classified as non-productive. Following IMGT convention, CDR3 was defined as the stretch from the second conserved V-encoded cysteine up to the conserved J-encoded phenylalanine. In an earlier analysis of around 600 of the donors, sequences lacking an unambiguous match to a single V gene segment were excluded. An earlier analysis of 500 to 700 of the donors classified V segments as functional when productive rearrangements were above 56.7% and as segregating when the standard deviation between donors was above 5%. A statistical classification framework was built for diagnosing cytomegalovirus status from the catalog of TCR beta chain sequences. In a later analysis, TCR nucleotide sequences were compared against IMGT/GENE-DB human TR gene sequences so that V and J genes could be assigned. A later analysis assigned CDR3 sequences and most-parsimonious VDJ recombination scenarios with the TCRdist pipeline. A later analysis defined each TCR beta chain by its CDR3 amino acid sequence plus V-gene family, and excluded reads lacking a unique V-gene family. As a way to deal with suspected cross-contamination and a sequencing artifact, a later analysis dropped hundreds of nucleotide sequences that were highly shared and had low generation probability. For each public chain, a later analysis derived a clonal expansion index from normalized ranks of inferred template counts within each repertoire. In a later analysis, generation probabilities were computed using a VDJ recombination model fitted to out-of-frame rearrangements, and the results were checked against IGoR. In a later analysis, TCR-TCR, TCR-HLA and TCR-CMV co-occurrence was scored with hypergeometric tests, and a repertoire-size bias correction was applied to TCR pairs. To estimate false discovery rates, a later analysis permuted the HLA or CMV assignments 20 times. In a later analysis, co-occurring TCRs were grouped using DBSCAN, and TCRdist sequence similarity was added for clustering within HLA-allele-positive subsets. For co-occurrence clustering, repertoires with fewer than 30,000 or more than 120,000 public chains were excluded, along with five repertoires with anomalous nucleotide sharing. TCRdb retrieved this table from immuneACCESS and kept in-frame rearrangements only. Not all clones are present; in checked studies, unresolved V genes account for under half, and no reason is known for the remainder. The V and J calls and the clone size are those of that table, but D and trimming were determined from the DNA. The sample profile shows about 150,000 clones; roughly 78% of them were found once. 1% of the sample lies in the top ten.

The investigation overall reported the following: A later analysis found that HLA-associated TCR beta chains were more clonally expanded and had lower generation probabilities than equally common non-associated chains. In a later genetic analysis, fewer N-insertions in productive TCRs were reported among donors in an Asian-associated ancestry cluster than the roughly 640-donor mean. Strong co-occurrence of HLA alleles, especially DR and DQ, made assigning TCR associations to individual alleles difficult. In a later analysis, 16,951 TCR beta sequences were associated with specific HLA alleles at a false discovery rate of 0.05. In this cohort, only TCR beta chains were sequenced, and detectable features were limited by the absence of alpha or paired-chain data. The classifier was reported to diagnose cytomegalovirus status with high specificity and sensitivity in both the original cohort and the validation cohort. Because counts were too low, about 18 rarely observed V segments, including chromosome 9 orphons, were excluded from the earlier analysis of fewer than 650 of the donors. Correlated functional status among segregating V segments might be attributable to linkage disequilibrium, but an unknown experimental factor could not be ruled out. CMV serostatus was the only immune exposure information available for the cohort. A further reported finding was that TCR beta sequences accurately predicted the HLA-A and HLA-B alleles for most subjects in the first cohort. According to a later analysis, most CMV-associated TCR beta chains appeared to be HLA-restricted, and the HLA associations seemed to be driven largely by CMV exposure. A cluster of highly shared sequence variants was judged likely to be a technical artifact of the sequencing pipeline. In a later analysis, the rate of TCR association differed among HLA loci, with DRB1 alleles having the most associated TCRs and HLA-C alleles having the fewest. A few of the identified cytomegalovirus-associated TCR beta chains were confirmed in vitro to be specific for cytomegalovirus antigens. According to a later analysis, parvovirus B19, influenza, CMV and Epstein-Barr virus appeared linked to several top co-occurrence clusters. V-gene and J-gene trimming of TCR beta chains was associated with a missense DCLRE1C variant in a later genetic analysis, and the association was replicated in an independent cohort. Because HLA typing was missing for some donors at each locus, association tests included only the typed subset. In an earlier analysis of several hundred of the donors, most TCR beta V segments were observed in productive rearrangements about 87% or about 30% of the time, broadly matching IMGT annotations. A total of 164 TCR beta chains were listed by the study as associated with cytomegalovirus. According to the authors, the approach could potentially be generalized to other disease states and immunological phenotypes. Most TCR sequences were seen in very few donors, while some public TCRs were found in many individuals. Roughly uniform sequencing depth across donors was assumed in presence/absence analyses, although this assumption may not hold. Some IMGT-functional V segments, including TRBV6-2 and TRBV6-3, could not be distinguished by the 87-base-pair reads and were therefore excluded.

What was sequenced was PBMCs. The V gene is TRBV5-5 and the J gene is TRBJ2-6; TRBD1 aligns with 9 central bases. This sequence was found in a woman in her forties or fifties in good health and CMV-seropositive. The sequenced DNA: TGTGCCAGCAGACTATCCGGGACAGGGTCGCCTGGGGCCAACGTCCTGACTTTC. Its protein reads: CASRLSGTGSPGANVLTF. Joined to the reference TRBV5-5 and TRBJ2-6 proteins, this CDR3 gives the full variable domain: DAGVTQSPTHLIKTRGQQVTLRCSPISGHKSVSWYQQVLGQGPQFIFQYYEKEERGRGNFPDRFSARQFPNYSSELNVNALLLGDSALYLCASRLSGTGSPGANVLTFGAGSRLTVL.